The present T cell receptor beta chain was sequenced within a study of blood T cell repertoires in COVID-19. Study overall: Acute and convalescent COVID-19 samples came from the United States, Italy and Spain. Sources were T cells, B-cell-depleted T cells, or PBMCs; the material itself was cDNA or gDNA.

Germline CDR1 is LNHDA and CDR2 is SQIVND (reference sequence). V lost 1 base and J 0 bases, leaving 13 bases between the germline ends. This CDR3 comprises 17 residues. Methods used by the authors: Estimation of nucleated cell counts relied on the amplification of reference gene primers. Clones were sequenced by immunoSEQ multiplex PCR, and TCRdb holds only the in-frame ones, with some missing. For V, J and clone size, that table is used; D and trimming come from the DNA. The data show about 62,000 clones, roughly 92% seen once. Sequencing was done on a sample of peripheral blood. The genes are TRBV19 and TRBJ1-5; a weak D match, TRBD1 (6 bases). The receptor was isolated from a human donor in a cohort sampled during active COVID-19. Here the CDR3 DNA reads TGTGCCAGTAGTATAGGCCAGGGGAGGGATAGCAATCAGCCCCAGCATTTT. Translated, it gives CASSIGQGRDSNQPQHF.